These 16 T cell receptor beta chains came from one sample sequenced in a study of cytomegalovirus exposure and HLA in healthy donors. Sequencing was performed with immunoSEQ multiplex PCR; in TCRdb, only in-frame clones are kept and a portion is missing. This table holds 150,000 to 200,000 clones, approximately 85% found once. Input material: PBMCs. Every receptor here comes from a woman between 18 and 29 years old in good health and CMV-seronegative.

The V and J genes are TRBV9 and TRBJ1-2, with D possibly matching TRBD1 (6 bases). Trimming shortened V by 3 bases and J by 8 bases, and 17 bases separated the two germline ends. The CDR3 has 14 amino acids. From germline, CDR1 is SGDLS and CDR2 YYNGEE. Written as DNA, the CDR3 is TGTGCCAGCAGCGGGCCCAACGGGGGGCGAGGCTACACCTTC. Translated, it gives CASSGPNGGRGYTF.

This clone was seen once. The chain links TRBV9 to TRBJ1-1, with D possibly being TRBD1 (5 bases). Germline CDR1 is SGDLS and CDR2 is YYNGEE. The CDR3 totals 13 residues. Trimming shortened V by 0 bases and J by 3 bases, and 6 bases separated the two germline ends. CDR3 protein: CASSVGGDTEAFF. DNA for the CDR3: TGTGCCAGCAGCGTAGGGGGGGACACTGAAGCTTTCTTT.

The table lists this clone with a count of one. The chain recombines TRBV29-1 with TRBJ2-7, with D maybe TRBD1 (6 bases). Germline V lookup: CDR1 SQVTM, CDR2 ANQGSEA. This CDR3 has 13 residues. V gave up 7 bases and J gave up 2 bases, with 15 bases separating them. Here the CDR3 reads CSGTGTRPYEQYF. The CDR3 region has the DNA TGCAGCGGCACCGGGACACGACCCTACGAGCAGTACTTC.

The rearrangement links TRBV6-5 to TRBJ2-7, with 7 bases fitting TRBD1. The CDR3 sequence is 13 residues long. V was pared by 7 bases and J by 6 bases, with 9 bases of the junction left unmatched. Germline V lookup: CDR1 MNHEY, CDR2 SVGAGI. CDR3 residues: CASKRGTASEQYF. CDR3 bases: TGTGCCAGCAAAAGGGGGACAGCCTCCGAGCAGTACTTC.

This clone has only a few counts. V and J are TRBV2 and TRBJ2-1; 10 nucleotides line up with TRBD2. The trim removed 4 bases at V and 7 bases at J, leaving 13 bases unmatched. The germline V gene has CDR1 SNHLY and CDR2 FYNNEI. This CDR3 has 17 residues. In DNA, the CDR3 is TGTGCCAGCAGTGCACTAGCGGGGATCAGGCTTTGGAATGAGCAGTTCTTC. The encoded protein is CASSALAGIRLWNEQFF.

The rearrangement links TRBV4-2 to TRBJ1-6; TRBD1 is a possible D gene (5 bases). Per germline, CDR1 LGHNA and CDR2 YNFKEQ. Trimming shortened V by 0 bases and J by 5 bases, and 11 bases separated the two germline ends. The CDR3 extends over 16 amino acids. The CDR3 coding sequence is TGTGCCAGCAGCCAAGATCTTCAGGGAAATAATTCACCCCTCCACTTT. Translation: CASSQDLQGNNSPLHF.

This clone was found a few times. The gene calls are TRBV12-2 and TRBJ2-2; TRBD2 is the table's D call and was not checked against the DNA. TRBV12-2 has pseudogene status. This CDR3 region has 16 residues. The CDR3 sequence: CASRYMGREYAGELFF. The CDR3, as DNA: TGTGCAAGTCGTTATATGGGGCGGGAGTATGCCGGGGAGCTGTTTTTT.

A word on this clone: The sample holds other DNA sequences that translate to the same CDR3. This chain uses TRBV30 with TRBJ1-6; 10 nucleotides agree with TRBD1. CDR1 is GTSNPN and CDR2 is SVGIG in the germline V gene (reference sequence). V lost 7 bases and J lost 7; bases outside the gene matches: 10. The CDR3 has 15 residues. CDR3 residues: CASSRRTGGNSPLHF. Written as DNA, the CDR3 is TGTGCCTCGAGCCGTCGGACAGGGGGGAATTCACCCCTCCACTTT.

J is TRBJ2-2 and V is TRBV5-1; a weak D match, TRBD2 (5 bases). Between the trimmed V and J ends, which lost 2 bases and 6 bases, there was a span of 11 bases. Germline V gene sequence: CDR1 SGHRS, CDR2 YFSETQ. The CDR3 extends over 14 amino acids. The CDR3 DNA follows: TGCGCCAGCAGCTTAGGTGGAGGATCCGGGGAGCTGTTTTTT. Its translation: CASSLGGGSGELFF.

The chain uses TRBV9 and TRBJ1-4; D perhaps matches TRBD1 (5 bases). Germline V gives CDR1 SGDLS, CDR2 YYNGEE. V was cut by 0 bases and J by 8 bases, with 14 bases left in between. The CDR3 is 15 residues long. The CDR3 DNA reads as TGTGCCAGCAGCGTAGGAACAGGAGCTATCGAAAAACTGTTTTTT. It codes for CASSVGTGAIEKLFF.

The chain is built from TRBV19 and TRBJ1-1; D call uncertain. The CDR3 is 15 amino acids. Trimming cost V 3 bases and J 0 bases, with 11 bases left between them. Germline V CDR1 and CDR2: LNHDA, SQIVND (reference sequence). CDR3 coding DNA: TGTGCCAGTAGTATTGATCCGGTTTTGAACACTGAAGCTTTCTTT. Its translation is CASSIDPVLNTEAFF.

The CDR3 protein is CASSLSGVFSGNTIYF. For the CDR3, the DNA is TGTGCCAGCAGTTTATCAGGGGTCTTCTCTGGAAACACCATATATTTT. The chain joins TRBV27 to TRBJ1-3; TRBD1 is a possible D gene (5 bases). This CDR3 region has 16 residues. Per the germline V gene, CDR1 is MNHEY and CDR2 is SMNVEV (reference sequence). The V gene lost 0 bases and the J gene lost 0 bases, with 9 bases spanning the gap.

The CDR3 region is CAWSRGREPTYEQYF. The DNA of the CDR3 is TGTGCCTGGAGTCGTGGGCGGGAGCCCACCTACGAGCAGTACTTC. This chain joins TRBV30 and TRBJ2-7; the match to TRBD2 covers 7 bases. Looked up from germline, CDR1 is GTSNPN and CDR2 is SVGIG (reference sequence). The CDR3 contains 15 residues. Trimming cost V 2 bases and J 2 bases; bases outside gene matches: 9.

V usage is TRBV18 and J usage is TRBJ2-3; maybe TRBD2 (6 bases). Germline assignment: CDR1 KGHSH and CDR2 LQKENI. V lost 2 bases to trimming and J lost 3 bases, with 12 bases between them. The CDR3 has 15 residues. CDR3 protein: CASSPGLGGTDTQYF. In DNA, the CDR3 is TGTGCCAGCTCACCAGGTTTGGGGGGAACAGATACGCAGTATTTT.

DNA for the CDR3: TGTGCCAGCAGTGAGGAGGGCAGGGGGCGATCACCCCTCCACTTT. This codes for CASSEEGRGRSPLHF. This chain connects TRBV2 to TRBJ1-6, with 8 bases fitting TRBD1. The CDR3 spans 15 residues. Trimming took 3 bases from V and 10 from J; bases not matched to a gene: 8. Per germline, CDR1 SNHLY and CDR2 FYNNEI.

This rearrangement joins TRBV11-3 to TRBJ2-1; TRBD2 agrees at 8 bases. CDR3 length: 15 amino acids. J lost 4 bases, V lost 5 bases, and 7 bases had no gene match. From germline, CDR1 is SGHNT and CDR2 YENEEA. Written as DNA, the CDR3 is TGTGCCAGCAGCGTCGGGAGGGCCAGATACAATGAGCAGTTCTTC. Its protein is CASSVGRARYNEQFF.